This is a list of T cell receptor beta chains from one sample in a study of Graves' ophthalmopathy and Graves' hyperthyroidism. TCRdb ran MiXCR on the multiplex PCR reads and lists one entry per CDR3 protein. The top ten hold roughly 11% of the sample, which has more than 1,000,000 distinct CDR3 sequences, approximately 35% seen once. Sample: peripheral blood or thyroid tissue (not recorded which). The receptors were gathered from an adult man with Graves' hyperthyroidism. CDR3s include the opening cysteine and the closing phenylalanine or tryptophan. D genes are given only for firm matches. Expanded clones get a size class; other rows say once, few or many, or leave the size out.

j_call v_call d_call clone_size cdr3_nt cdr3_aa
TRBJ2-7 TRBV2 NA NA TGTGCCAGCAGTTCTAACCCAGTCTCAGGGTTGCACGAGCAGTACTTC CASSSNPVSGLHEQYF
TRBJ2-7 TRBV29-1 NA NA TGCAGCTTGGTACTCGGGGACGAGCAGTACTTC CSLVLGDEQYF
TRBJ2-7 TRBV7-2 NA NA TGTGCCAGCAGCTTAGTTCCGGTGGGCGAGCAGTACTTC CASSLVPVGEQYF
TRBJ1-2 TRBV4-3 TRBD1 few TGCGCCAGCAGCCAAGAGCGGCTAGTCGGGACAGCTAACTATGGCTACACCTTC CASSQERLVGTANYGYTF
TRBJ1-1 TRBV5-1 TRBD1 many TGCGCCAGCAGCACACGACAGGGGTCGGGCACTGAAGCTTTCTTT CASSTRQGSGTEAFF
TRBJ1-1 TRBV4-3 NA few TGCGCCAGCAGCCAAGCAGGACAAACGAACACTGAAGCTTTCTTT CASSQAGQTNTEAFF
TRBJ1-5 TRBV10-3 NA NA TGTGCCAGCAGTACGACCCCAGGCTTCAATCAGCCCCAGCATTTT CASSTTPGFNQPQHF
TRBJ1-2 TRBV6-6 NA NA TGTGCCAGCGGCCAATCATCTGGGGGCTATGGCTACACCTTC CASGQSSGGYGYTF
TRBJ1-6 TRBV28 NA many TGTGCCGCGCAGCGGGGGGATGGTAATTCACCCCTCCACTTT CAAQRGDGNSPLHF
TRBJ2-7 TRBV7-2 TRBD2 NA TGTGCCAGCAGCTTAGGACTAGCGGGGGGGGGTGACTACGAGCAGTACTTC CASSLGLAGGGDYEQYF
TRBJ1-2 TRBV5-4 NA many TGTGCCAGCAGCTTCGATGGAGGGGACTATGGCTACACCTTC CASSFDGGDYGYTF
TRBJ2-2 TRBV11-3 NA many TGTGCCAGCACTGCGACCACCGGGGAGCTGTTTTTT CASTATTGELFF
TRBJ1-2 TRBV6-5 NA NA TGTGCCAGCAGTCTCCCAGGACAGTATGGCTACACCTTC CASSLPGQYGYTF
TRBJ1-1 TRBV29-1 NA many TGCAGCGTCCATACGGGGGCGGCGGAAGCTTTCTTT CSVHTGAAEAFF
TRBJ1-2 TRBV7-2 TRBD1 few TGCGCCAGCAGGGACGGACAGGGGGCTAGCTCAGCTCCTTTAGTTTTGCGTGGCTACACCTTC CASRDGQGASSAPLVLRGYTF
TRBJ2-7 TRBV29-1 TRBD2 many TGCAGCGTTGTAGCGGGAGTTTTATACGAGCAGTACTTC CSVVAGVLYEQYF
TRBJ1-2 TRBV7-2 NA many TGTGCCAGCAGCCTGGACATACTAGATGGCTACACCTTC CASSLDILDGYTF
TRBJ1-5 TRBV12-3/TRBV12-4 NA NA TGTGCCAGCCCCCATGGGGGTGTGAGACATTGCAATCAGCCCCAGCATTTT CASPHGGVRHCNQPQHF
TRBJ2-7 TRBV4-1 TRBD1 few TGCGCCAGCAGCCGAACGGACAGGGAATCCTACGAGCAGTACTTC CASSRTDRESYEQYF
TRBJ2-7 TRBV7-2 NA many TGTGCCACCTCCTCGGGGGTTGAGCAGTACTTC CATSSGVEQYF
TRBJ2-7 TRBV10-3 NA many TGTGCCATCAGTGATGCGAGGGGAAGATCCTACGAGCAGTACTTC CAISDARGRSYEQYF
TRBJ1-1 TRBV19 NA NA TGTGCCAGTAGAGGGATGAGGGCTGAAGCTTTCTTT CASRGMRAEAFF
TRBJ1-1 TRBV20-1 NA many TGCAGTGCTACTAGACCTGACCGGGACACTGAAGCTTTCTTT CSATRPDRDTEAFF
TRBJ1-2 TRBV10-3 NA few TGTGCCATCAGTGAGTCGAAACGTGGGGGTAGTAACTATGGCTACACCTTC CAISESKRGGSNYGYTF
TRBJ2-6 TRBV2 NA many TGTGCCAGCTCGGTCCCGGGTGGGGCCAACGTCCTGACTTTC CASSVPGGANVLTF
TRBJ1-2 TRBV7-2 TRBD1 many TGTGCCAGCAGCTTAGGGACAGGAGTCTCTGGCTACACCTTC CASSLGTGVSGYTF
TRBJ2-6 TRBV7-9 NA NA TGTGCCTGGAGGGGGACAGGGGCCAACGTCCTGACTTTC CAWRGTGANVLTF
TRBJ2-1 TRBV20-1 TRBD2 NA TGCAGTGCTAGAGATACCGGGACTACCATTCACAATGAGCAGTTCTTC CSARDTGTTIHNEQFF
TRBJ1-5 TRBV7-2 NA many TGTGCCAGCAGCTTAGGCTCGGGAGGAAGCAATCAGCCCCAGCATTTT CASSLGSGGSNQPQHF
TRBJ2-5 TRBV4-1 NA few TGCGCCAGCAGCCAGAGGGGGAACTCTCAAGAGACCCAGTACTTC CASSQRGNSQETQYF
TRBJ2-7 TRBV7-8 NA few TGTGCCAGCAGCTTAGAGGCAGACGTAAGCTACGAGCAGTACTTC CASSLEADVSYEQYF
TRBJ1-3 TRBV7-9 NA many TGTGCCAGCGGAGATACGAGCTCTGGAAACACCATATATTTT CASGDTSSGNTIYF
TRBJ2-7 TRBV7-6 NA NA TGTGCCAGCAGCTTAGATCACTCCGAGCAGTACTTC CASSLDHSEQYF
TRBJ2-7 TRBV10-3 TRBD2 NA TGTGCCATCAGGAAGACTAGCGGGGGCTTC CAIRKTSGGF
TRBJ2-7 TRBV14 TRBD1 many TGTGCCAGCTCCCGGGACAGGGTCGCCTACGAGCAGTACTTC CASSRDRVAYEQYF
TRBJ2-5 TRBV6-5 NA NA TGTGCCAGCAGTTACCGCGGAGTTCGTGGGACAGAGACCCAGTACTTC CASSYRGVRGTETQYF